The present entry profiles one T cell receptor (beta chain) with its context. V shed 4 bases and J shed 0 bases, with 16 bases lying between them. In germline, CDR1 is MNHNS, CDR2 SASEGT. This CDR3 contains 17 residues. Data came from immunoSEQ multiplex PCR; TCRdb stores just in-frame clones and leaves some out. This table holds 130,000 to 150,000 clones, 82% found once. The data were obtained in a study of T cell responses to AZD1222 COVID-19 vaccine. The chain employs TRBV6-1 and TRBJ1-3, with a tentative D call TRBD1 (6 bases). Sample: peripheral blood, taken on day 0 of MenACWY control vaccination. This receptor was taken from an adult in good health. CDR3 residues: CASSARGLPLSGNTIYF. CDR3 bases: TGTGCCAGCAGTGCCAGGGGCCTACCCCTCTCTGGAAACACCATATATTTT.